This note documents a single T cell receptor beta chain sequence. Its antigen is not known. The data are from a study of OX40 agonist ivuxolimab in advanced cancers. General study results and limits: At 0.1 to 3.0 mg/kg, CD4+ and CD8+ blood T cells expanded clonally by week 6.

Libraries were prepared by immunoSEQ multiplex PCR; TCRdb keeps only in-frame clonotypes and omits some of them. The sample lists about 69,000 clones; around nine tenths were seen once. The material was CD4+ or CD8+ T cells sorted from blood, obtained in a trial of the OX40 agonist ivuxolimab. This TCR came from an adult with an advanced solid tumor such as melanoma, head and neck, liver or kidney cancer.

The CDR3 nucleotides read TGTGCTAGTGGTCACAATCAGCCCCAGCATTTT. Translation: CASGHNQPQHF. V is TRBV12-5 and J is TRBJ1-5; D is unresolved. The CDR3 runs 11 residues. V lost 5 bases and J lost 3, with 2 bases in between. Germline V gives CDR1 LGHNT, CDR2 FRNRAP.